This paragraph reports one T cell receptor beta chain. The data stem from a study of blood T cell repertoires in COVID-19. At the level of the study: T cells, B-cell-depleted T cells, or PBMCs provided the cDNA or gDNA that served as material.

TCRdb keeps only in-frame clones here, not all; method: immunoSEQ multiplex PCR. The data show about 230,000 clones, with more than 65% seen just once and 1.2% to 1.5% held by the top ten. Trimming pared 5 bases from V and 6 bases from J, leaving 17 bases between. Germline assignment: CDR1 SGHVS and CDR2 FNYEAQ. This CDR3 has 14 residues. This receptor was taken from a woman aged 40 to 49 who had recovered from COVID-19. This chain joins TRBV7-6 and TRBJ2-7; maybe TRBD1 (6 bases). The specimen sequenced was peripheral blood. CDR3 sequence: CASSPPKGVAEQYF. Here the CDR3 DNA reads TGTGCCAGCAGCCCACCCAAGGGGGTAGCCGAGCAGTACTTC.